The rows below give T cell receptor beta chains drawn from one sample of a study of PD-L1 blockade in urothelial cancer. Profiled with immunoSEQ multiplex PCR; TCRdb holds only in-frame clones, not every one. This table holds 40,000 to 45,000 clones, around four fifths found once. The specimen comprised PBMCs, sampled around atezolizumab (anti-PD-L1) treatment. These receptors all stem from a man in his sixties with urothelial cancer. The CDR3 runs from the conserved cysteine through the conserved F or W. A D gene is named only where the DNA matches it firmly. Size values are once, few and many counts, or a class for expanded clones, and some rows have none.

d_call clone_size j_call v_call cdr3_nt cdr3_aa
TRBD1 . TRBJ1-3 TRBV28 TGTGCCAGCAGGGACCGGACAGGTTATTTAAACACCATATATTTT CASRDRTGYLNTIYF
. . TRBJ2-5 TRBV18 TGTGCCAGCTCACCAAACAGGGAACAAGAGACCCAGTACTTC CASSPNREQETQYF
. . TRBJ2-3 TRBV5-1 TGCGCCAGCAGCAGCGGGACCAGGGGAACAGATACGCAGTATTTT CASSSGTRGTDTQYF
. . TRBJ2-7 TRBV6-1 TGTGCCAGCGCTTTAGGGGCATCGTCCTCCTACGAGCAGTACTTC CASALGASSSYEQYF
. once TRBJ1-6 TRBV29-1 TGCAGCGCCAGGTGGGGCGATATGAATTCACCCCTCCACTTT CSARWGDMNSPLHF
TRBD2 . TRBJ2-7 TRBV7-6 TGTGCCAGCAGCTTAGAAGCTAGCGGGGGCTCCTACGAGCAGTACTTC CASSLEASGGSYEQYF
. . TRBJ1-6 TRBV5-1 TGCGCCAGCAGCTTGGATTCCAGGGGTAATTCACCCCTCCACTTT CASSLDSRGNSPLHF
TRBD1 . TRBJ2-1 TRBV4-2 TGTGCCAGCACTCCCGGGACAGGGGATATGAATGAGCAGTTCTTC CASTPGTGDMNEQFF
. . TRBJ2-2 TRBV7-2 TGTGCCAGCAGCTTACAGGGAACTTGGAACACCGGGGAGCTGTTTTTT CASSLQGTWNTGELFF
. . TRBJ1-5 TRBV6-1 TGTGCCAGCAGTGAACGCCGAGGCAGGGTAATAAGCAATCAGCCCCAGCATTTT CASSERRGRVISNQPQHF
. once TRBJ1-4 TRBV28 TGTGCCAGCAGTTTGAGGGGGGGCGTCGGGGAAAAACTGTTTTTT CASSLRGGVGEKLFF
TRBD1 . TRBJ1-2 TRBV5-4 TGTGCCAGCAGCTTATTACCCGGGACAGGGCTCTTC CASSLLPGTGLF
. . TRBJ1-3 TRBV27 TGTGCCAGCAGTCCACTACCCCCTGGAAACACCATATATTTT CASSPLPPGNTIYF
. . TRBJ1-5 TRBV28 TGTGCCAGCAGCTTTAATCAGCCCCAGCATTTT CASSFNQPQHF
TRBD2 . TRBJ2-1 TRBV11-2 TGTGCCAGCAGCTTATCTAGCGGGGGGGTGAATGAGCAGTTCTTC CASSLSSGGVNEQFF
TRBD1 . TRBJ1-3 TRBV2 TGTGCCAGCGCGACAGGGGGGAACACCATATATTTT CASATGGNTIYF
TRBD1 . TRBJ2-3 TRBV7-9 TGTGCCAGCAGCTTACCGGTGACAGGGTCGGGCACAGATACGCAGTATTTT CASSLPVTGSGTDTQYF
TRBD1 . TRBJ1-6 TRBV6-5 TGTGCCAGCAGTTACGGGACAGGGGCGTATTCACCCCTCCACTTT CASSYGTGAYSPLHF
TRBD2 . TRBJ2-3 TRBV11-3 TGTGCCAGCAGCTTAGTAAAGACTAGCGGGTCGCAGTATTTT CASSLVKTSGSQYF
TRBD1 . TRBJ1-1 TRBV30 TGTGCCGGCCGGACAGGGCGTATGAACACTGAAGCTTTCTTT CAGRTGRMNTEAFF
TRBD2 few TRBJ2-5 TRBV11-2 TGTGCCAGCGGGATAACTAGCGCCATCGTCCAAGAGACCCAGTACTTC CASGITSAIVQETQYF
. . TRBJ2-4 TRBV4-1 TGCGCCAGCAGCCCCCCAGGGGCAAACATTCAGTACTTC CASSPPGANIQYF
TRBD2 few TRBJ2-1 TRBV5-8 TGTGCCAGCAGCTTGGGAGCGGGAGGAAATGAGCAGTTCTTC CASSLGAGGNEQFF
. . TRBJ1-2 TRBV29-1 TGCAGCGTTGGCCGGGCTAACTATGGCTACACCTTC CSVGRANYGYTF
TRBD2 . TRBJ2-3 TRBV5-1 TGCGCCAGCAGCTCTAGCGGCCCCACAGATACGCAGTATTTT CASSSSGPTDTQYF
. . TRBJ1-2 TRBV6-4 TGTGCCAGCAGTGACCTCGATGGCTACACCTTC CASSDLDGYTF
. few TRBJ1-1 TRBV6-5 TGTGCCAGCAGAGGAGTTGACTCTGAAGCTTTCTTT CASRGVDSEAFF
TRBD1 . TRBJ1-4 TRBV18 TGTGCCAGCTCCCGCCAGGGGGAGGAAAAACTGTTTTTT CASSRQGEEKLFF
TRBD1 . TRBJ2-5 TRBV27 TGTGCCAAGGACAGGCTACCACGAACCCAGTACTTC CAKDRLPRTQYF
TRBD1 few TRBJ1-6 TRBV18 TGTGCCAGCTCCCCCGGGACAGGGGAGGATTCACCCCTCCACTTT CASSPGTGEDSPLHF